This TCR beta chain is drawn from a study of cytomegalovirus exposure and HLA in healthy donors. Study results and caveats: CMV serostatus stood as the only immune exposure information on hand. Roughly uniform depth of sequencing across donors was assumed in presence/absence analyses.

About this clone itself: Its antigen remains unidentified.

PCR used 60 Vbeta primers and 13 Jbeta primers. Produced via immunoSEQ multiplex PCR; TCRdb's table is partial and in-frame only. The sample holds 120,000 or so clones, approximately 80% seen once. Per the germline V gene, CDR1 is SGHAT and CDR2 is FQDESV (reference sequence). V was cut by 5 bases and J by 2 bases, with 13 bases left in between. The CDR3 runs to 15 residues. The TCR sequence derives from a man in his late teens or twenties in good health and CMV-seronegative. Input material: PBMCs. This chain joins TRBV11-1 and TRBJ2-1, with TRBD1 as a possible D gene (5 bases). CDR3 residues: CASSLSGAPYNEQFF. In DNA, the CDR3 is TGTGCCAGCAGCCTGAGTGGGGCGCCCTACAATGAGCAGTTCTTC.